One and the same sample provided the 32 T cell receptor beta chains below, sequenced in a study of cytomegalovirus exposure and HLA in healthy donors. The study ran its PCR with 60 Vbeta and 13 Jbeta primers. Generated by immunoSEQ multiplex PCR, the TCRdb table keeps only in-frame clones and is missing some. This table has more than 150,000 clones, roughly four fifths appearing once. The source material was PBMCs. The receptors here all came from a woman aged 18 to 35 in good health and CMV-seronegative.

The genes are TRBV6-4 and TRBJ2-5; perhaps TRBD1 as D (5 bases). The V gene's germline CDR1 is MRHNA and CDR2 SNTAGT. The V gene lost 6 bases and the J gene lost 7 bases, with 15 bases spanning the gap. The CDR3 extends over 13 amino acids. This CDR3 is CASRTGRRGTQYF. In DNA, the CDR3 is TGTGCCAGCAGAACCGGGCGAAGGGGGACCCAGTACTTC.

The chain joins TRBV4-1 to TRBJ2-7; 7 nucleotides align to TRBD2. The CDR3 sequence is 14 residues long. CDR1 MGHRA and CDR2 YSYEKL come from the germline V gene. Germline trimming cut 3 bases from V and 2 bases from J; bases unmatched to any gene: 4. For the CDR3, the DNA is TGCGCCAGCAGCCACGGGGACTACCCCTACGAGCAGTACTTC. It yields the protein CASSHGDYPYEQYF.

The CDR3 sequence is CASSLGALGNTYEQYF. Written as DNA, the CDR3 is TGTGCCAGCAGTTTAGGTGCCCTCGGGAACACCTACGAGCAGTACTTC. The rearrangement joins TRBV28 to TRBJ2-7, with D perhaps TRBD2 (5 bases). The CDR3 has 16 amino acids. Germline values: CDR1 MDHEN, CDR2 SYDVKM. V was shortened by 2 bases and J by 2 bases, with 16 bases between the two germline ends.

This chain joins TRBV7-9 and TRBJ2-3; 13 nucleotides match TRBD2. This CDR3 has 16 amino acids. With V trimmed by 5 bases and J by 2 bases, 4 bases remained unmatched. Germline V gives CDR1 SEHNR, CDR2 FQNEAQ (reference sequence). CDR3 region: CASSAGLAGITDTQYF. CDR3 DNA sequence: TGTGCCAGCAGCGCGGGACTAGCGGGGATCACAGATACGCAGTATTTT.

The J gene is TRBJ2-5, the V gene TRBV27; 10 bases align to TRBD2. This CDR3 contains 16 residues. Trimming removed 5 bases from V and 5 bases from J; junction bases left unmatched: 11. Germline loops: CDR1 MNHEY, CDR2 SMNVEV (reference sequence). The CDR3 loop reads CASSSPQRGGSETQYF. CDR3 sequence (DNA): TGTGCCAGCAGTAGCCCCCAGCGGGGGGGCAGTGAGACCCAGTACTTC.

V is TRBV6-1 and J is TRBJ2-7; D is possibly TRBD2 (6 bases). Germline CDR1 and CDR2: MNHNS and SASEGT. There are 17 residues in the CDR3. V lost 4 bases to trimming and J lost 2 bases, with 21 bases between them. The CDR3 reads CASSGGPGTRRAYEQYF. The CDR3 DNA is TGTGCCAGCAGTGGTGGACCCGGGACGCGGAGGGCCTACGAGCAGTACTTC.

The genes are TRBV27 and TRBJ1-5; D is unclear. There are 13 residues in the CDR3. Trimming took 3 bases from V and 4 from J, leaving 7 bases between them. Per the germline V gene, CDR1 is MNHEY and CDR2 is SMNVEV (reference sequence). The CDR3 DNA follows: TGTGCCAGCAGTTTTAGTTGGAATCAGCCCCAGCATTTT. Its translation is CASSFSWNQPQHF.

The rearrangement uses TRBV5-6 and TRBJ1-1; D gene ambiguous. CDR1 and CDR2 (germline): SGHDT, YYEEEE. Trimming stripped 0 bases from V and 2 bases from J, with 8 bases between. The CDR3 loop spans 14 amino acids. The CDR3 loop reads CASSLGAGNTEAFF. CDR3 in DNA: TGTGCCAGCAGCTTGGGGGCGGGAAACACTGAAGCTTTCTTT.

The V gene is TRBV27, the J gene TRBJ2-7; 7 bases map to TRBD2. J gave up 6 bases and V 5 bases, and 10 bases lay outside the gene matches. The CDR3 is 14 residues long. Germline V gene data show CDR1 as MNHEY and CDR2 as SMNVEV (reference sequence). This chain's CDR3 is CASSGLGRGGEQYF. In DNA form, the CDR3 reads TGTGCCAGCAGTGGACTAGGGCGGGGTGGCGAGCAGTACTTC.

This sequence joins TRBV5-6 and TRBJ2-5, with TRBD2 matching over 8 bases. V was clipped by 3 bases and J by 5 bases; unmatched bases: 9. The germline V gene encodes CDR1 SGHDT and CDR2 YYEEEE. The CDR3 covers 15 residues. The CDR3 nucleotides read TGTGCCAGCAGCTCAATGACTAGCGCGCAGGAGACCCAGTACTTC. Translating gives CASSSMTSAQETQYF.

This clone was counted only a few times. The chain is built from TRBV28 and TRBJ2-5; D gene unclear. The CDR3 sequence is 13 residues long. The ends were cut back, 7 bases at V and 2 bases at J, with 11 bases in the middle. CDR1 MDHEN and CDR2 SYDVKM come from the germline V gene. CDR3 DNA: TGTGCCAGCAATCTCCCCAGTCAAGAGACCCAGTACTTC. Amino acids: CASNLPSQETQYF.

The chain has TRBV18 and TRBJ1-2; the D gene is possibly TRBD1 (6 bases). This CDR3 comprises 20 residues. Trimming left V 3 bases short and J 1 base short, with 27 bases between. Germline loops: CDR1 KGHSH, CDR2 LQKENI. CDR3 loop: CASSPNREFRKGVINYGYTF. The CDR3 bases are TGTGCCAGCTCACCCAACCGGGAATTTCGGAAGGGGGTTATTAACTATGGCTACACCTTC.

The chain couples TRBV7-9 to TRBJ2-7, with D tentatively TRBD2 (6 bases). Trimming left V 1 base short and J 2 bases short, with 15 bases between. The CDR3 loop spans 16 amino acids. Germline assignment: CDR1 SEHNR and CDR2 FQNEAQ (reference sequence). CDR3 amino acids: CASSLGRGLQAYEQYF. The CDR3 nucleotides are TGTGCCAGCAGCTTAGGGCGGGGCCTACAAGCCTACGAGCAGTACTTC. The complete variable domain, with remaining parts taken from reference TRBV7-9 and TRBJ2-7, reads DTGVSQNPRHKITKRGQNVTFRCDPISEHNRLYWYRQTLGQGPEFLTYFQNEAQLEKSRLLSDRFSAERPKGSFSTLEIQRTEQGDSAMYLCASSLGRGLQAYEQYFGPGTRLTVT.

This chain uses TRBV11-3 with TRBJ2-2; no clear D. CDR3 size: 17 residues. The ends were cut back, 0 bases at V and 3 bases at J, with 14 bases in the middle. CDR1 and CDR2 (germline): SGHNT, YENEEA. As DNA, the CDR3 is TGTGCCAGCAGCTTAGATGGGTCAGGCACGGACACCGGGGAGCTGTTTTTT. It translates to CASSLDGSGTDTGELFF.

The chain joins TRBV10-3 to TRBJ2-6; TRBD2 matches at 14 bases. The CDR3 is 19 residues long. The junction had 6 bases not matched to a gene; V was cut back by 5 bases and J by 0 bases. CDR1 ENHRY and CDR2 SYGVKD come from the germline V gene. This CDR3 reads CAISPGLAGGSSGANVLTF. CDR3 sequence (DNA): TGTGCCATCAGTCCCGGACTAGCGGGAGGTAGCTCTGGGGCCAACGTCCTGACTTTC.

V gene TRBV9 combines with J gene TRBJ2-3, with 7 bases lining up with TRBD2. Germline CDR1 is SGDLS and CDR2 is YYNGEE. The CDR3 length is 12 residues. Trimming took 7 bases from V and 4 from J; bases not matched to a gene: 3. The CDR3 DNA is TGTGCCAGCGGGAGGGGAGCAGATACGCAGTATTTT. As protein: CASGRGADTQYF.

The chain carries TRBV7-9 and TRBJ2-7; 8 bases are shared with TRBD1. J was trimmed by 5 bases and V by 1 base; bases with no gene match: 7. Looked up from germline, CDR1 is SEHNR and CDR2 is FQNEAQ (reference sequence). This CDR3 has 15 residues. CDR3 residues: CASSLVQGAVHEQYF. In DNA form, the CDR3 reads TGTGCCAGCAGCTTAGTCCAGGGGGCGGTCCACGAGCAGTACTTC.

The chain employs TRBV29-1 and TRBJ2-3, with 10 bases matching TRBD2. Germline CDR1 is SQVTM and CDR2 is ANQGSEA. The CDR3 is 16 residues long. The V segment lost 1 base and the J segment 2 bases; nucleotides outside the gene matches: 6. The CDR3 reads CSVEGDSGGLTDTQYF. The CDR3 nucleotides read TGCAGCGTTGAAGGGGATAGCGGGGGGCTCACAGATACGCAGTATTTT.

The rearrangement uses TRBV4-1 and TRBJ2-2; D gene uncertain. The CDR3 is made up of 16 amino acids. CDR1 and CDR2 from the germline V gene are MGHRA and YSYEKL. V lost 0 bases, J lost 4 bases, and 12 bases lay in between. This CDR3 is CASSQDDGLFTGELFF. The CDR3 DNA is TGCGCCAGCAGCCAAGACGATGGCCTTTTCACCGGGGAGCTGTTTTTT.

This chain connects TRBV5-1 to TRBJ1-5; 9 positions agree with TRBD1. This CDR3 has 14 amino acids. Germline trimming cut 4 bases from V and 4 bases from J; bases unmatched to any gene: 3. Per germline, CDR1 SGHRS and CDR2 YFSETQ. The CDR3 nucleotides are TGCGCCAGCAGCCGGACAGGGGAGAATCAGCCCCAGCATTTT. It encodes CASSRTGENQPQHF.

This clone was seen more than once but under ten times. J is TRBJ2-5 and V is TRBV6-4, with D possibly TRBD2 on 6 matching bases. This CDR3 has 12 residues. Deletions cut 6 bases from V and 1 base from J, with 6 bases between. Germline values: CDR1 MRHNA, CDR2 SNTAGT. Here the CDR3 DNA reads TGTGCCAGCAGCGGGAGCCAAGAGACCCAGTACTTC. It yields the protein CASSGSQETQYF.

CDR3: CSVVRGSYEQYF. CDR3 nucleotide sequence: TGCAGCGTTGTAAGGGGGTCCTACGAGCAGTACTTC. The chain combines TRBV29-1 with TRBJ2-5; a possible D gene is TRBD1 (6 bases). The assigned J gene may be wrong: the sequence end matches TRBJ2-7 better. CDR1 and CDR2 (germline): SQVTM, ANQGSEA. The CDR3 is 12 residues long.

The rearrangement joins TRBV27 to TRBJ2-2; TRBD2 agrees at 12 bases. The CDR3 contains 16 residues. Germline V gene lookup returns CDR1 MNHEY and CDR2 SMNVEV (reference sequence). After removal of 5 bases from V and 7 bases from J, the junction contained 8 bases not matched to a gene. CDR3 DNA: TGTGCCAGCAGTCTAGCGGGAGGGCCGAAAGACGGGGAGCTGTTTTTT. Its translation is CASSLAGGPKDGELFF.

This clone was recorded once. The rearrangement joins TRBV6-1 to TRBJ1-5; 9 positions agree with TRBD1. This CDR3 is 15 amino acids long. Germline V CDR1 and CDR2: MNHNS, SASEGT. Germline trimming cut 5 bases from V and 3 bases from J; bases unmatched to any gene: 5. The CDR3: CASSLTGGYNQPQHF. The CDR3 DNA reads as TGTGCCAGCAGTCTAACAGGGGGCTACAATCAGCCCCAGCATTTT.

The V and J genes are TRBV9 and TRBJ2-1; 8 bases map to TRBD2. The CDR3 sequence is 15 residues long. Trimming removed 4 bases from V and 2 bases from J; junction bases left unmatched: 5. Germline CDR1 is SGDLS and CDR2 is YYNGEE. The CDR3 reads CASSLAGGTYNEQFF. The CDR3 DNA sequence: TGTGCCAGCAGCCTAGCGGGCGGGACCTACAATGAGCAGTTCTTC.

The chain employs TRBV5-6 and TRBJ2-3, with D unresolved. Trimming took 4 bases from V and 6 from J, leaving 6 bases between them. This CDR3 spans 11 amino acids. Germline V gene lookup returns CDR1 SGHDT and CDR2 YYEEEE. The CDR3 loop reads CASSHSDTQYF. DNA of the CDR3: TGTGCCAGCAGCCATTCCGATACGCAGTATTTT.

V gene TRBV11-2 combines with J gene TRBJ2-7; D gene uncertain. Trimming removed 4 bases from V and 3 bases from J, with 10 bases in between. Germline V lookup: CDR1 SGHAT, CDR2 FQNNGV. The CDR3 runs to 13 residues. CDR3 loop: CASSSHIHYEQYF. The CDR3 nucleotides read TGTGCCAGCAGCTCTCACATTCACTACGAGCAGTACTTC.

The chain joins TRBV18 to TRBJ1-1; D not certain. This CDR3 comprises 13 residues. Between the trimmed V and J ends, which lost 2 bases and 1 base, there was a span of 5 bases. CDR1 is KGHSH, CDR2 LQKENI, per germline. Written as DNA, the CDR3 is TGTGCCAGCTCACCATTAGAGAACACTGAAGCTTTCTTT. Encoded protein: CASSPLENTEAFF.

V and J are TRBV13 and TRBJ1-2; D unresolved. Germline V CDR1 and CDR2: PRHDT, FYEKMQ (reference sequence). V gave up 3 bases and J gave up 7 bases, with 21 bases separating them. CDR3 length: 16 residues. CDR3 sequence reads: CASSFMWRVEDGGYTF. Written as DNA, the CDR3 is TGTGCCAGCAGCTTTATGTGGAGGGTTGAGGACGGTGGCTACACCTTC.

The chain uses TRBV5-6 and TRBJ1-3; a weak D match, TRBD1 (6 bases). In germline, CDR1 is SGHDT, CDR2 YYEEEE. V lost 0 bases and J 0 bases, leaving 13 bases between the germline ends. The CDR3 runs 17 residues. CDR3 sequence: CASSLETGIYSGNTIYF. As DNA, the CDR3 is TGTGCCAGCAGCTTGGAGACAGGTATCTACTCTGGAAACACCATATATTTT.

The chain uses TRBV4-1 and TRBJ2-7; TRBD2 is a possible D gene (6 bases). Deletions cut 3 bases from V and 0 bases from J, with 12 bases between. Germline V gene sequence: CDR1 MGHRA, CDR2 YSYEKL. The CDR3 consists of 15 residues. The CDR3: CASSHDAGSSYEQYF. The CDR3 nucleotides are TGCGCCAGCAGCCATGACGCCGGGAGCTCCTACGAGCAGTACTTC.

The chain combines TRBV19 with TRBJ1-5; TRBD1 is a possible D gene (6 bases). The ends were cut back, 9 bases at V and 3 bases at J, with 18 bases in the middle. The CDR3 consists of 15 residues. Germline loops: CDR1 LNHDA, CDR2 SQIVND (reference sequence). The CDR3 sequence is CASSVGQQPNQPQHF. CDR3 DNA: TGTGCCAGCTCTGTCGGACAGCAGCCCAATCAGCCCCAGCATTTT.